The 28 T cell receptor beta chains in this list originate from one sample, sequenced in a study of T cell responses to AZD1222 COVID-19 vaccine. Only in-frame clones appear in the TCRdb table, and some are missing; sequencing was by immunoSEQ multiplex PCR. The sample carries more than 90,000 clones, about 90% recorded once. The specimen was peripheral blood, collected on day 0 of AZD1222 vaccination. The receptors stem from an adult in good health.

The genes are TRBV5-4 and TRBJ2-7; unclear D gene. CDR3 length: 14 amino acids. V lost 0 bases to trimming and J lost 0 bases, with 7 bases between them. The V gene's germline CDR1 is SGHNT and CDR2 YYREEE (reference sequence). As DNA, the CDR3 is TGTGCCAGCAGCTTGGAAGTCAGCTCCTACGAGCAGTACTTC. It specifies CASSLEVSSYEQYF.

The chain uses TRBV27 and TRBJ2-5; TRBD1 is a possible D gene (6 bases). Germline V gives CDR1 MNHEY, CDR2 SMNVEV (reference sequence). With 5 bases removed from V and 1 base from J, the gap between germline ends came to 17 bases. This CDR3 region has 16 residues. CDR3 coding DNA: TGTGCCAGCAGTCCGAAAGACAGGCCCTTCCAAGAGACCCAGTACTTC. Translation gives CASSPKDRPFQETQYF.

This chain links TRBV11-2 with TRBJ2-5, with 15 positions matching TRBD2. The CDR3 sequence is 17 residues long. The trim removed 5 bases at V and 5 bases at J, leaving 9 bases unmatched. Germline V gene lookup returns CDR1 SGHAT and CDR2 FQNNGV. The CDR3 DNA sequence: TGTGCCAGCAGCGTAAGGACTAGCGGGAGGGCATCCGAGACCCAGTACTTC. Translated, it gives CASSVRTSGRASETQYF.

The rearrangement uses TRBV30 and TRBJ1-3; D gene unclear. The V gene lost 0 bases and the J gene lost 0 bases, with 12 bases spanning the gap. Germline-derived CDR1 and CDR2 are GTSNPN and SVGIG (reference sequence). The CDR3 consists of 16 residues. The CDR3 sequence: CAWSVRYSHSGNTIYF. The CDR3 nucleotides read TGTGCCTGGAGTGTACGGTACTCCCACTCTGGAAACACCATATATTTT.

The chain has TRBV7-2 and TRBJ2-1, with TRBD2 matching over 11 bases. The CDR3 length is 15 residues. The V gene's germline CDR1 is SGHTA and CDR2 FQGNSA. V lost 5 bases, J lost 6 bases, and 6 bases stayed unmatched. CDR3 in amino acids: CASSARLAGSNEQFF. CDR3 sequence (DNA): TGTGCCAGCAGCGCGAGACTAGCGGGATCCAATGAGCAGTTCTTC.

The CDR3 DNA is TGTGCCAGCTCACGAGGGCAGAACGCATCGCCCCAGCATTTT. Its protein product is CASSRGQNASPQHF. The V and J genes are TRBV18 and TRBJ1-5; no definite D call. Trimming cost V 4 bases and J 9 bases, with 16 bases left between them. CDR1 and CDR2 from the germline V gene are KGHSH and LQKENI. This CDR3 is built from 14 residues.

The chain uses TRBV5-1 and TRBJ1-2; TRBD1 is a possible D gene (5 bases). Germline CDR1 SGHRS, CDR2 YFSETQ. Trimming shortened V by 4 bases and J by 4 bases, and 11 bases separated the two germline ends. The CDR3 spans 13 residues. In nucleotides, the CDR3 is TGCGCCAGCAGCCCAGACAGTCCCTATGGCTACACCTTC. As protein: CASSPDSPYGYTF.

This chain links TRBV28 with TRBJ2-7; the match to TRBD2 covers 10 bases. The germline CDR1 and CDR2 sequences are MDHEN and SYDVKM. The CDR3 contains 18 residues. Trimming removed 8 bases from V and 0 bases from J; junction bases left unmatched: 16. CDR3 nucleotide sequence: TGTGCCAGCGAATACCACTCTGGACTAGCGGCAAGCTCCTACGAGCAGTACTTC. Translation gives CASEYHSGLAASSYEQYF.

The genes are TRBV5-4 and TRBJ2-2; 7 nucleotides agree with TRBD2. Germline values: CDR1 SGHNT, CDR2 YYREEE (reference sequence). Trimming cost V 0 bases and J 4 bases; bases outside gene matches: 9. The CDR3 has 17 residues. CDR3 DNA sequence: TGTGCCAGCAGCTTGGGTCTGGCGGGAGTCTTCACCGGGGAGCTGTTTTTT. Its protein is CASSLGLAGVFTGELFF.

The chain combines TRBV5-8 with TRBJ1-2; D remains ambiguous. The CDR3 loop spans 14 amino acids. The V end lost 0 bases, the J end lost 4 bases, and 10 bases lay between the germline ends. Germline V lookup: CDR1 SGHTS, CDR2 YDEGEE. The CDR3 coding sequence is TGTGCCAGCAGCTTGGACGCTTCGGGCTATGGCTACACCTTC. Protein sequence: CASSLDASGYGYTF.

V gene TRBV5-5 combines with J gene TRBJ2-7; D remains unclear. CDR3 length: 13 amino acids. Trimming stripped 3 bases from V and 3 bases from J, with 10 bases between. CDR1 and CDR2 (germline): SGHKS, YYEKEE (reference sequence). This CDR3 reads CASSWTKDYEQYF. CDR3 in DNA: TGTGCCAGCAGCTGGACCAAGGACTACGAGCAGTACTTC.

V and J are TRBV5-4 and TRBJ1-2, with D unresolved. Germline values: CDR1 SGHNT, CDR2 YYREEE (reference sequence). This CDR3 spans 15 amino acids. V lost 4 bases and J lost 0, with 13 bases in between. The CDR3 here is CASSPSVSANYGYTF. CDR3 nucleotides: TGTGCCAGCAGCCCAAGCGTGTCGGCTAACTATGGCTACACCTTC.

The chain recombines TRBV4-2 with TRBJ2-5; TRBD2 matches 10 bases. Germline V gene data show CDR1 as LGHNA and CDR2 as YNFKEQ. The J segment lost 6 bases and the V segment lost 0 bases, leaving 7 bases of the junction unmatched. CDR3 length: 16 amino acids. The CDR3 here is CASSQDKAGGLKTQYF. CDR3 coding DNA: TGTGCCAGCAGCCAAGATAAAGCGGGAGGGCTAAAGACCCAGTACTTC.

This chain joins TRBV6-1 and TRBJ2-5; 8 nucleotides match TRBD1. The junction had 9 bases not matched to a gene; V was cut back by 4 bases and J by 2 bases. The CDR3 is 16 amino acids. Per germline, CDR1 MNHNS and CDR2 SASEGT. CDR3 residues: CASSGRQGIGQETQYF. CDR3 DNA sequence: TGTGCCAGCAGTGGAAGACAGGGGATCGGGCAAGAGACCCAGTACTTC.

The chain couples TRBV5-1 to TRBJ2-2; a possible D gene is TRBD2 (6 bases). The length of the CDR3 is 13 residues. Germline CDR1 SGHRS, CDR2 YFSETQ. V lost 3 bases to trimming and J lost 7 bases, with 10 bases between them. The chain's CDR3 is CASSWDLRGELFF. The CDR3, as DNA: TGCGCCAGCAGCTGGGACTTGCGCGGGGAGCTGTTTTTT.

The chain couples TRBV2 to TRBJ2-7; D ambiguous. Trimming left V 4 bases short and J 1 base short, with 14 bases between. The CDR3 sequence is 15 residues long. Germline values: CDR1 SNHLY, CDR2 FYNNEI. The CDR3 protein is CASSAYRTPSYEQYF. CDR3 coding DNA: TGTGCCAGCAGTGCCTACAGAACACCTTCCTACGAGCAGTACTTC.

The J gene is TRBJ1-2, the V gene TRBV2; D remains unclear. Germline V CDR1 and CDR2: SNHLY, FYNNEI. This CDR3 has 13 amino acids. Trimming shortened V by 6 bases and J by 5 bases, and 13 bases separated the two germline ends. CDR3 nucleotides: TGTGCCAGCAGAGAGTCTGAGCAATATGGCTACACCTTC. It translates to CASRESEQYGYTF. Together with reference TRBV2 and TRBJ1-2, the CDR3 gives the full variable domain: EPEVTQTPSHQVTQMGQEVILRCVPISNHLYFYWYRQILGQKVEFLVSFYNNEISEKSEIFDDQFSVERPDGSNFTLKIRSTKLEDSAMYFCASRESEQYGYTFGSGTRLTVV.

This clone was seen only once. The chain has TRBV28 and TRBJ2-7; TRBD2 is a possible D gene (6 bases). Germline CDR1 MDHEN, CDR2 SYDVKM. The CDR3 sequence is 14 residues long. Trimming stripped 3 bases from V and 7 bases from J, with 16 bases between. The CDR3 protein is CASSFVGGGREQYF. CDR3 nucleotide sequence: TGTGCCAGCAGTTTCGTCGGCGGAGGGAGGGAGCAGTACTTC.

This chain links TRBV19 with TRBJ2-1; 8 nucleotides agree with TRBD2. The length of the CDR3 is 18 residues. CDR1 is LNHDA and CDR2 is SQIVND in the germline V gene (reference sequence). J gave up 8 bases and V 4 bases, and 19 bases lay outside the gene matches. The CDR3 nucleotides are TGTGCCAGTAGTAGCCACCCGGGACTAAGCGGGAGTCTCGATGAGCAGTTCTTC. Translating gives CASSSHPGLSGSLDEQFF. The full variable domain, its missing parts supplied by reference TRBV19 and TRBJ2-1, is DGGITQSPKYLFRKEGQNVTLSCEQNLNHDAMYWYRQDPGQGLRLIYYSQIVNDFQKGDIAEGYSVSREKKESFPLTVTSAQKNPTAFYLCASSSHPGLSGSLDEQFFGPGTRLTVL.

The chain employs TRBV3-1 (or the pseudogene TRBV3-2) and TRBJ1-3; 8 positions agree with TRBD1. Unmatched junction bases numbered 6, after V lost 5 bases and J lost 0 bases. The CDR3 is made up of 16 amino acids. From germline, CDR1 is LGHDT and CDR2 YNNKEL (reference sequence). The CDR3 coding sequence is TGTGCCAGCAGCGACTCCGGGACAGGCTCTGGAAACACCATATATTTT. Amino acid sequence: CASSDSGTGSGNTIYF.

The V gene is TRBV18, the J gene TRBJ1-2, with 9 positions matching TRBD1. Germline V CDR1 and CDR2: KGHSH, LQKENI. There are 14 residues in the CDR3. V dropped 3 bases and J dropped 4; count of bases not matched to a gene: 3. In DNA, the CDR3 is TGTGCCAGCTCACCGGGGACAGGGCGCTATGGCTACACCTTC. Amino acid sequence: CASSPGTGRYGYTF.

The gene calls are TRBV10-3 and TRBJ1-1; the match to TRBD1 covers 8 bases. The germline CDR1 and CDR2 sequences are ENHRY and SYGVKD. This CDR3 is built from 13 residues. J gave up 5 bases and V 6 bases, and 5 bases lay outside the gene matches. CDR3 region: CAISFGQGTEAFF. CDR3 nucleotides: TGTGCCATCAGCTTCGGACAGGGAACTGAAGCTTTCTTT.

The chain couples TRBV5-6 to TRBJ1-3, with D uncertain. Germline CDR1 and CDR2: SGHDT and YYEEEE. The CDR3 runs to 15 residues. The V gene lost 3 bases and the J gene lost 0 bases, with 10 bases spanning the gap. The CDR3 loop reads CASSSPTGSGNTIYF. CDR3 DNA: TGTGCCAGCAGCTCTCCAACTGGCTCTGGAAACACCATATATTTT. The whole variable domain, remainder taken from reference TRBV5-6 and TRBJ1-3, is DAGVTQSPTHLIKTRGQQVTLRCSPKSGHDTVSWYQQALGQGPQFIFQYYEEEERQRGNFPDRFSGHQFPNYSSELNVNALLLGDSALYLCASSSPTGSGNTIYFGEGSWLTVV.

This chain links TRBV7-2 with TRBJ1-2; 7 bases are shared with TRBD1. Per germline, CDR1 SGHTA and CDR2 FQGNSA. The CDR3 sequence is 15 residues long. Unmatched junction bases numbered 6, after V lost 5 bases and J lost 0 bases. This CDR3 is CASSPRTGPNYGYTF. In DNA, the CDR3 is TGTGCCAGCAGCCCACGGACAGGCCCTAACTATGGCTACACCTTC.

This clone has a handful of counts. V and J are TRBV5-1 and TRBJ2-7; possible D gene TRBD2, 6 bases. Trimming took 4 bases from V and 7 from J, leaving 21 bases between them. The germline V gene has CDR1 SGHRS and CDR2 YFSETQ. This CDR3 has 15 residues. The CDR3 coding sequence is TGCGCCAGCAGCAGCACCGGGACTTCCGTCAGGGAGCAGTACTTC. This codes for CASSSTGTSVREQYF.

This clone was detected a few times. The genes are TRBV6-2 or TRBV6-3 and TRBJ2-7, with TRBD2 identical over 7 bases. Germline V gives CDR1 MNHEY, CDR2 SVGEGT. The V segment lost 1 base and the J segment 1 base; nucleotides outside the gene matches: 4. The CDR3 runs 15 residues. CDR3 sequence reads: CASSYLAGASYEQYF. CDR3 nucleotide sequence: TGTGCCAGCAGTTACTTAGCGGGCGCTTCCTACGAGCAGTACTTC.

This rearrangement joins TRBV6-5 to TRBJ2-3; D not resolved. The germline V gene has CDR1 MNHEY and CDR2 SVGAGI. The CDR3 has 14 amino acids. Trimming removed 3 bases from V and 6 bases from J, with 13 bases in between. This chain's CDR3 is CASSYGDPFDTQYF. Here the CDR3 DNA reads TGTGCCAGCAGTTATGGCGACCCCTTTGATACGCAGTATTTT.

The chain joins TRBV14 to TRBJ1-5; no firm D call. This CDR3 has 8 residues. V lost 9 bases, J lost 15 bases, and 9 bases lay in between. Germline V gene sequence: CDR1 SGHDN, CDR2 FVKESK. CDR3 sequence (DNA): TGTGCCAGTAAACTGGGGCATTTT. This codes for CASKLGHF. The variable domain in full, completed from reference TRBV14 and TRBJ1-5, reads EAGVTQFPSHSVIEKGQTVTLRCDPISGHDNLYWYRRVMGKEIKFLLHFVKESKQDESGMPNNRFLAERTGGTYSTLKVQPAELEDSGVYFCASKLGHFGDGTRLSIL.